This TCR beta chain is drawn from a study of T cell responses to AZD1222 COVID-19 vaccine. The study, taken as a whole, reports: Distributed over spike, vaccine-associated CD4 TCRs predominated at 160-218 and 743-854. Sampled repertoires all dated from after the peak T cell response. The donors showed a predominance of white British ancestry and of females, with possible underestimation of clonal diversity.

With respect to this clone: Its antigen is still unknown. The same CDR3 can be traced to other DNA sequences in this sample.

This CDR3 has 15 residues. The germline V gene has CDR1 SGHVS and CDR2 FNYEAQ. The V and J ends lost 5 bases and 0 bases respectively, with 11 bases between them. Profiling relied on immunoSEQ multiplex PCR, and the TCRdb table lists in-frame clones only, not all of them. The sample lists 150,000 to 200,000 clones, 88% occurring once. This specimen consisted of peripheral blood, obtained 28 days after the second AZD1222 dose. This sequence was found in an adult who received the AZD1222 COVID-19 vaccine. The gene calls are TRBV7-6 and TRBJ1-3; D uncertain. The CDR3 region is CASSLRESSGNTIYF. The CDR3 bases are TGTGCCAGCAGCCTCCGGGAGAGCTCTGGAAACACCATATATTTT.